This T cell receptor (beta chain) was found in a study of T cells in Graves' hyperthyroidism and ophthalmopathy. Recently diagnosed hyperthyroidism of less than 2 months' duration affected patients aged 18 to 65. A sample of blood taken at first hyperthyroidism diagnosis preceded any ophthalmopathy symptoms. This clonotype has at least ten counts. RNA transcripts provided the source from which TCR beta CDR3 regions were amplified. Primed by the HTBI set, a first-round RT-PCR was run on the TCR CDR3. In TCRdb, the multiplex PCR reads were re-called with MiXCR into one record per CDR3 protein. This sample carries approximately 360,000 distinct CDR3 sequences, around 16% of them seen once, and the ten largest clones take roughly a quarter. The CDR3 consists of 18 residues. Trimming at V came to 0 bases and at J to 2 bases, leaving 5 bases not matched to a gene. CDR1 is MNHEY and CDR2 is SMNVEV in the germline V gene (reference sequence).

Sequencing input: blood. This sequence was found in a woman aged 18 to 35 with Graves' hyperthyroidism that later progressed to Graves' ophthalmopathy. J is TRBJ2-3 and V is TRBV27; 13 bases map to TRBD2. The DNA for the CDR3 is TGTGCCAGCAGTTTATCGGGGGGACTAGCGGGACCCACAGATACGCAGTATTTT. It encodes CASSLSGGLAGPTDTQYF.